A selection of T cell receptor beta chains follows, all from one sample in a study of prognosis after radiotherapy for stage I lung cancer. TCRdb ran MiXCR on the multiplex PCR reads and lists one entry per CDR3 protein. The profile shows tens of thousands of distinct CDR3 sequences, around a third of them singletons. The sample was PBMCs, taken before or after stereotactic body radiation therapy (not recorded which). These receptors originate from a donor aged 50 or older with non-small cell lung cancer. Each CDR3 is given with its conserved first and last residue. Each record gives: clone size, J gene, D gene, V gene, CDR3 protein, CDR3 DNA. D genes are given only for firm matches. Rows give clone size only sometimes, using once, few, many, or a class for an expanded clone.

clone_size: .
j_call: TRBJ1-3
d_call: .
v_call: TRBV7-9
cdr3_aa: CASSGASETIYF
cdr3_nt: TGTGCCAGCAGCGGGGCTTCCGAGACCATATATTTT

clone_size: .
j_call: TRBJ1-2
d_call: .
v_call: TRBV5-8
cdr3_aa: CASSLSPAFGGYTF
cdr3_nt: TGTGCCAGCAGCTTATCCCCCGCTTTCGGAGGCTACACCTTC

clone_size: many
j_call: TRBJ1-5
d_call: TRBD1
v_call: TRBV6-4
cdr3_aa: CASRGGDSVSNQPQHF
cdr3_nt: TGTGCCAGCAGGGGGGGGGACAGTGTCAGCAATCAGCCCCAGCATTTT

clone_size: many
j_call: TRBJ2-2
d_call: .
v_call: TRBV10-3
cdr3_aa: CAIRRQDTGELFF
cdr3_nt: TGTGCCATCAGACGACAGGACACCGGGGAGCTGTTTTTT

clone_size: many
j_call: TRBJ1-2
d_call: .
v_call: TRBV19
cdr3_aa: CASRRGGAEGYTF
cdr3_nt: TGTGCCAGCAGACGAGGGGGGGCGGAAGGCTACACCTTC

clone_size: many
j_call: TRBJ2-2
d_call: .
v_call: TRBV4-3
cdr3_aa: CASSQELGLIGELFF
cdr3_nt: TGCGCCAGCAGCCAAGAACTGGGATTAATCGGGGAGCTGTTTTTT

clone_size: .
j_call: TRBJ2-7
d_call: .
v_call: TRBV19
cdr3_aa: CASSIGRLAEQYF
cdr3_nt: TGTGCCAGTAGTATAGGGCGGCTCGCTGAGCAGTACTTC

clone_size: many
j_call: TRBJ2-2
d_call: TRBD2
v_call: TRBV18
cdr3_aa: CASSPPSGSTTGELFF
cdr3_nt: TGTGCCAGCTCACCACCCAGCGGGAGCACGACCGGGGAGCTGTTTTTT

clone_size: many
j_call: TRBJ2-2
d_call: .
v_call: TRBV27
cdr3_aa: CASSLSHPGELFF
cdr3_nt: TGTGCCAGCAGCCTCAGTCACCCCGGGGAGCTGTTTTTT

clone_size: .
j_call: TRBJ2-5
d_call: .
v_call: TRBV7-2
cdr3_aa: CASSLVGGVKETKYF
cdr3_nt: TGTGCCAGCAGCTTAGTCGGGGGAGTTAAAGAGACCAAGTACTTC

clone_size: .
j_call: TRBJ2-1
d_call: TRBD2
v_call: TRBV12-3/TRBV12-4
cdr3_aa: CASSLGGSRFEQFF
cdr3_nt: TGTGCCAGCAGTTTAGGCGGGAGCCGATTTGAGCAGTTCTTC

clone_size: .
j_call: TRBJ2-2
d_call: TRBD2
v_call: TRBV2
cdr3_aa: CASSVLAVFNTGELFF
cdr3_nt: TGTGCCAGCAGTGTCCTAGCGGTATTTAACACCGGGGAGCTGTTCTTT

clone_size: .
j_call: TRBJ2-1
d_call: TRBD2
v_call: TRBV5-4
cdr3_aa: CASSSSRGGVEQFF
cdr3_nt: TGTGCCAGCAGCTCCTCCCGGGGGGGGGTGGAGCAGTTCTTC

clone_size: .
j_call: TRBJ1-1
d_call: .
v_call: TRBV19
cdr3_aa: CASKKNMNTEAFF
cdr3_nt: TGTGCCAGTAAAAAAAATATGAACACTGAAGCTTTCTTT

clone_size: .
j_call: TRBJ2-7
d_call: .
v_call: TRBV20-1
cdr3_aa: CSATPRGYEKYF
cdr3_nt: TGCAGTGCTACCCCCCGAGGATACGAGAAGTACTTC

clone_size: many
j_call: TRBJ1-1
d_call: .
v_call: TRBV7-9
cdr3_aa: CASSLVGRPSDEAFF
cdr3_nt: TGTGCCAGCAGCTTAGTGGGACGGCCCTCAGACGAAGCTTTCTTT

clone_size: .
j_call: TRBJ2-7
d_call: .
v_call: TRBV12-3/TRBV12-4
cdr3_aa: CAISEFRERGREQYF
cdr3_nt: TGTGCCATCAGTGAGTTCCGCGAAAGGGGGAGAGAGCAGTACTTC

clone_size: many
j_call: TRBJ2-2
d_call: .
v_call: TRBV6-2/TRBV6-3
cdr3_aa: CASSSLRENTGELFF
cdr3_nt: TGTGCCAGCAGTTCGCTTCGGGAGAACACCGGGGAGCTGTTTTTT

clone_size: many
j_call: TRBJ2-1
d_call: .
v_call: TRBV7-6
cdr3_aa: CASSLRAYNEQFF
cdr3_nt: TGTGCCAGCAGCTTGAGGGCTTACAATGAGCAGTTCTTC

clone_size: many
j_call: TRBJ1-5
d_call: .
v_call: TRBV10-3
cdr3_aa: CAISEAGTPRGQPQHF
cdr3_nt: TGTGCCATCAGTGAAGCTGGGACCCCAAGAGGGCAGCCCCAGCATTTT

clone_size: many
j_call: TRBJ2-2
d_call: .
v_call: TRBV7-8
cdr3_aa: CASSFLATGGSFGSGELFF
cdr3_nt: TGTGCCAGCAGCTTTCTGGCCACGGGGGGCTCGTTCGGATCCGGGGAGCTGTTTTTT

clone_size: .
j_call: TRBJ2-2
d_call: .
v_call: TRBV6-1
cdr3_aa: CASSEVSGTGELFF
cdr3_nt: TGTGCCAGCAGTGAAGTCAGCGGTACCGGGGAGCTGTTTTTT

clone_size: many
j_call: TRBJ1-5
d_call: .
v_call: TRBV30
cdr3_aa: CAWSLRGGGQPQHF
cdr3_nt: TGTGCCTGGAGTTTAAGGGGAGGGGGGCAGCCCCAGCATTTT

clone_size: many
j_call: TRBJ2-5
d_call: .
v_call: TRBV7-2
cdr3_aa: CASSIQETQYF
cdr3_nt: TGTGCCAGCAGCATTCAAGAGACCCAGTACTTC

clone_size: many
j_call: TRBJ2-5
d_call: .
v_call: TRBV28
cdr3_aa: CATKQGTQGETQYF
cdr3_nt: TGTGCCACCAAACAAGGGACCCAGGGGGAGACCCAGTACTTC

clone_size: many
j_call: TRBJ1-1
d_call: .
v_call: TRBV7-8
cdr3_aa: CASSLAELNTEAFF
cdr3_nt: TGTGCCAGCAGCTTGGCCGAGCTGAACACTGAAGCTTTCTTT

clone_size: few
j_call: TRBJ2-7
d_call: .
v_call: TRBV28
cdr3_aa: CASSSPFYKQYF
cdr3_nt: TGTGCCAGCAGTTCCCCATTCTACAAGCAGTACTTC

clone_size: many
j_call: TRBJ2-5
d_call: .
v_call: TRBV25-1
cdr3_aa: CASSGRIGRRLQETQYF
cdr3_nt: TGTGCCAGCAGCGGCCGAATCGGGCGGAGACTCCAAGAGACCCAGTACTTC

clone_size: many
j_call: TRBJ2-3
d_call: TRBD1
v_call: TRBV28
cdr3_aa: CASSRTGTRTTDTQYF
cdr3_nt: TGTGCCAGCAGTCGGACAGGGACGCGGACCACAGATACGCAGTATTTT

clone_size: .
j_call: TRBJ2-2
d_call: TRBD1
v_call: TRBV5-1
cdr3_aa: CASSLASGQGIPGELFF
cdr3_nt: TGCGCCAGCAGCTTGGCCTCGGGACAGGGGATACCCGGGGAGCTGTTTTTT

clone_size: .
j_call: TRBJ2-1
d_call: TRBD2
v_call: TRBV7-2
cdr3_aa: CASSLGRARNEHFF
cdr3_nt: TGTGCCAGCAGCCTCGGGAGGGCCAGGAATGAGCATTTCTTC

clone_size: many
j_call: TRBJ1-2
d_call: TRBD1
v_call: TRBV5-1
cdr3_aa: CASSPTGEYYGYTF
cdr3_nt: TGCGCCAGCAGCCCGACAGGGGAATACTATGGCTACACCTTC

clone_size: .
j_call: TRBJ1-3
d_call: .
v_call: TRBV28
cdr3_aa: CASILAGGGNTIYF
cdr3_nt: .

clone_size: .
j_call: TRBJ2-2
d_call: TRBD2
v_call: TRBV5-4
cdr3_aa: CASSLRTSANTGELFF
cdr3_nt: TGTGCCAGCAGCTTGAGGACTAGCGCGAACACCGGGGAGCTGTTTTTT

clone_size: .
j_call: TRBJ2-2
d_call: .
v_call: TRBV7-3
cdr3_aa: CASSPSGSLGGELFF
cdr3_nt: TGTGCCAGCAGCCCCTCCGGGTCGCTGGGCGGGGAGCTGTTTTTT

clone_size: .
j_call: TRBJ1-1
d_call: TRBD1
v_call: TRBV19
cdr3_aa: CASSHQGARRYTEDFF
cdr3_nt: TGTGCCAGTAGTCACCAGGGGGCGCGAAGGTACACTGAAGATTTCTTT

clone_size: many
j_call: TRBJ1-2
d_call: .
v_call: TRBV12-3/TRBV12-4
cdr3_aa: CASSPPGGGYTF
cdr3_nt: TGTGCCAGCAGTCCCCCCGGGGGTGGCTACACCTTC

clone_size: many
j_call: TRBJ2-2
d_call: .
v_call: TRBV24-1
cdr3_aa: CATSMSRKSSRTGELFF
cdr3_nt: TGTGCCACCAGCATGAGCCGTAAGTCGAGTCGAACCGGGGAGCTGTTTTTT

clone_size: many
j_call: TRBJ1-5
d_call: .
v_call: TRBV5-1
cdr3_aa: CASSLEFNQPQHF
cdr3_nt: TGCGCCAGCAGCTTAGAGTTCAATCAGCCCCAGCATTTT

clone_size: many
j_call: TRBJ1-1
d_call: .
v_call: TRBV27
cdr3_aa: CASIPSRTLNTEAFF
cdr3_nt: TGTGCCAGCATTCCTTCCCGGACACTCAACACTGAAGCTTTCTTT

clone_size: many
j_call: TRBJ1-2
d_call: .
v_call: TRBV28
cdr3_aa: CASSNADGLWGYTF
cdr3_nt: TGTGCCAGCAGTAACGCCGATGGCCTCTGGGGCTACACCTTC

clone_size: .
j_call: TRBJ1-2
d_call: .
v_call: TRBV2
cdr3_aa: CASREGSQGNYGYTF
cdr3_nt: TGTGCCAGCAGAGAGGGGTCCCAGGGGAATTATGGCTACACCTTC

clone_size: .
j_call: TRBJ2-3
d_call: TRBD2
v_call: TRBV7-3
cdr3_aa: CASSSLLATDTQYF
cdr3_nt: TGTGCCAGCAGTTCGTTACTAGCGACAGATACGCAGTATTTT

clone_size: .
j_call: TRBJ2-3
d_call: TRBD1
v_call: TRBV7-9
cdr3_aa: CASSFGTGITGTQYF
cdr3_nt: TGTGCCAGCAGCTTCGGGACAGGGATCACAGGTACGCAGTATTTT

clone_size: many
j_call: TRBJ1-1
d_call: .
v_call: TRBV25-1
cdr3_aa: CASSGKGLTEAFF
cdr3_nt: TGTGCCAGCAGTGGCAAGGGTTTAACTGAAGCTTTCTTT

clone_size: many
j_call: TRBJ2-3
d_call: TRBD1
v_call: TRBV29-1
cdr3_aa: CSVVRDRVVYTQYF
cdr3_nt: TGCAGCGTAGTCCGGGACAGGGTAGTGTATACGCAGTATTTT

clone_size: many
j_call: TRBJ2-3
d_call: .
v_call: TRBV6-1
cdr3_aa: CASTSPSPASQYF
cdr3_nt: TGTGCCAGCACCTCACCGTCCCCCGCTAGTCAGTATTTT

clone_size: many
j_call: TRBJ2-7
d_call: .
v_call: TRBV19
cdr3_aa: CASSIDLNRRYEQYF
cdr3_nt: TGTGCCAGTAGTATAGATCTCAATCGACGCTACGAGCAGTACTTC

clone_size: few
j_call: TRBJ1-1
d_call: .
v_call: TRBV29-1
cdr3_aa: CSFRRADTEAFF
cdr3_nt: TGCAGCTTTCGGAGGGCGGACACTGAAGCTTTCTTT

clone_size: many
j_call: TRBJ2-1
d_call: .
v_call: TRBV28
cdr3_aa: CASSFRLPLTRRRDNEQFF
cdr3_nt: TGTGCCAGCAGTTTCCGTCTTCCGCTCACGCGCCGTAGGGACAATGAGCAGTTCTTC

clone_size: many
j_call: TRBJ2-1
d_call: TRBD1
v_call: TRBV11-3
cdr3_aa: CASSRSGTGDNEQFF
cdr3_nt: TGTGCCAGCAGCCGTTCCGGGACAGGGGATAATGAGCAGTTCTTC

clone_size: many
j_call: TRBJ2-7
d_call: .
v_call: TRBV5-6
cdr3_aa: CASSPRGGGGNEQYF
cdr3_nt: TGTGCCAGCAGCCCGCGAGGGGGGGGAGGAAACGAGCAGTACTTC

clone_size: many
j_call: TRBJ1-2
d_call: .
v_call: TRBV11-2
cdr3_aa: CASSLGGANYGYTF
cdr3_nt: TGTGCCAGCAGCTTAGGGGGGGCTAACTATGGCTACACCTTC

clone_size: .
j_call: TRBJ2-3
d_call: TRBD2
v_call: TRBV20-1
cdr3_aa: CSAPGGAGGGGTDTQYF
cdr3_nt: TGCAGTGCCCCAGGCGGAGCGGGAGGAGGAGGCACAGATACGCAGTATTTT

clone_size: many
j_call: TRBJ1-2
d_call: .
v_call: TRBV19
cdr3_aa: CASRSQGLIGYTF
cdr3_nt: TGTGCCAGTAGGAGTCAGGGGCTTATAGGCTACACCTTC

clone_size: many
j_call: TRBJ1-1
d_call: .
v_call: TRBV7-2
cdr3_aa: CASSFRGREAFF
cdr3_nt: TGTGCCAGCAGCTTTCGGGGGAGGGAAGCTTTCTTT

clone_size: many
j_call: TRBJ2-1
d_call: TRBD2
v_call: TRBV6-4
cdr3_aa: CARSEGLEREDDRSYNEQFF
cdr3_nt: TGTGCCAGAAGTGAAGGATTGGAGCGGGAGGACGATAGATCCTACAATGAGCAGTTCTTC

clone_size: many
j_call: TRBJ2-1
d_call: TRBD2
v_call: TRBV20-1
cdr3_aa: CSARLGAGGPPYNEQFF
cdr3_nt: TGCAGTGCTAGACTAGGAGCGGGAGGGCCCCCCTACAATGAGCAGTTCTTC

clone_size: .
j_call: TRBJ2-7
d_call: .
v_call: TRBV6-1
cdr3_aa: CASSEGGAHYEQYF
cdr3_nt: TGTGCCAGCAGTGAAGGCGGAGCCCACTACGAGCAGTACTTC